This record covers a single T cell receptor (beta chain). Germline V gene lookup returns CDR1 SGHNT and CDR2 YYREEE (reference sequence). The CDR3 is 14 amino acids. The trim removed 4 bases at V and 4 bases at J, leaving 6 bases unmatched. The source of the sample is a study of blood T cell repertoires in COVID-19. In the study overall: PBMCs, B-cell-depleted T cells, or T cells were the source of the cDNA or gDNA that made up the material.

Per the study methods: Reference gene primer amplification gave estimated nucleated cell counts. The method was immunoSEQ multiplex PCR; TCRdb's version includes in-frame clones alone and lacks a portion of them. D and trimming come from the DNA, and the V and J calls and clone size come from that table. The repertoire includes 150,000 to 160,000 clones, about 90% of them detected once, and roughly 0.54% sits in the top ten. This clonotype was obtained from a man aged 50-59 years with acute or convalescent COVID-19. Sequenced material: peripheral blood. This chain links TRBV5-4 with TRBJ2-3, with 7 bases matching TRBD2. The CDR3 is CASSLGLEPDTQYF. Here the CDR3 DNA reads TGTGCCAGCAGCCTAGGACTAGAACCAGATACGCAGTATTTT.